A single sample gave rise to the 23 T cell receptor beta chains below, sequenced in a study of T-cell memory formation after mild COVID-19. TCRdb ran MiXCR on the 5' RACE reads and lists one entry per CDR3 protein. The sample contains 550,000 to 700,000 distinct CDR3 sequences, roughly 17% of which appear only once. The sequencing input was PBMCs or a T cell subset sorted from them (not recorded which). Source of these receptors: an adult woman who had mild COVID-19 (a few samples of this study predate the infection). Cell type and time point are not known.

This clonotype was found a few times. The chain uses TRBV5-1 and TRBJ2-1; maybe TRBD1 (6 bases). Looked up from germline, CDR1 is SGHRS and CDR2 is YFSETQ. The germline V and J ends were trimmed by 1 base and 6 bases, with 14 bases remaining between them. CDR3 length: 15 amino acids. CDR3: CASSLLGRGTNEQFF. The CDR3 region has the DNA TGCGCCAGCAGCTTGCTTGGCAGGGGAACCAATGAGCAGTTCTTC.

Regarding this clonotype: The junction shows a germline mismatch at one end, possibly a read error. V and J are TRBV7-2 and TRBJ1-4; D is unclear. This CDR3 is 15 amino acids long. Germline V gene sequence: CDR1 SGHTA, CDR2 FQGNSA. The CDR3 spells CASSLGVWSNEKLFF. CDR3 nucleotide sequence: TGTGCCAGCAGCTTAGGGGTCTGGTCTAACGAAAAACTGTTTTTT.

The table lists this clonotype with many counts. The V and J genes are TRBV5-4 and TRBJ2-2; D gene ambiguous. The CDR3 is made up of 14 amino acids. The germline CDR1 and CDR2 sequences are SGHNT and YYREEE (reference sequence). The V end was cut by 0 bases, the J end by 3 bases, with 6 bases between. CDR3 in amino acids: CASSLAYDTGELFF. In nucleotides, the CDR3 is TGTGCCAGCAGCTTGGCCTATGACACCGGGGAGCTGTTTTTT.

The chain couples TRBV7-9 to TRBJ2-7, with 9 bases matching TRBD1. The CDR3 totals 11 residues. Looked up from germline, CDR1 is SEHNR and CDR2 is FQNEAQ (reference sequence). This CDR3 is CRVDRGGEQYF. The CDR3 nucleotides are TGTCGCGTGGACAGGGGAGGCGAGCAGTACTTC.

This sequence joins TRBV23-1 and TRBJ2-2; a weak D match, TRBD1 (6 bases). TRBV23-1 falls under the ORF class, with uncertain function. V gave up 3 bases and J gave up 0 bases, with 11 bases separating them. The CDR3 is 16 residues long. Written as DNA, the CDR3 is TGCGCCAGCAGTCAGGGGGCCCGAACGAACACCGGGGAGCTGTTTTTT. Encoded protein: CASSQGARTNTGELFF.

The gene calls are TRBV15 and TRBJ2-7; D uncertain. The V gene's germline CDR1 is LNHNV and CDR2 YYDKDF (reference sequence). With 1 base removed from V and 3 bases from J, the gap between germline ends came to 10 bases. The CDR3 length is 14 residues. The CDR3 nucleotides are TGTGCCACCAGCAGAGCCGCGACTCACTACGAGCAGTACTTC. Protein product: CATSRAATHYEQYF.

This clonotype appeared a few times. The V gene is TRBV29-1, the J gene TRBJ2-3, with unresolved D. The CDR3 extends over 12 amino acids. V gave up 1 base and J gave up 4 bases, with 6 bases separating them. Germline V gene data show CDR1 as SQVTM and CDR2 as ANQGSEA. For the CDR3, the DNA is TGCAGCGTTGAAGGGGATCCAGATACGCAGTATTTT. Residues: CSVEGDPDTQYF.

This clonotype was seen at least ten times. V gene TRBV7-3 combines with J gene TRBJ2-1; 12 positions match TRBD2. V lost 3 bases, J lost 4 bases, and 1 base stayed unmatched. The length of the CDR3 is 15 residues. The V gene's germline CDR1 is SGHTA and CDR2 FQGTGA. The CDR3 sequence: CASSLGTSGYNEQFF. Here the CDR3 DNA reads TGTGCCAGCAGCTTGGGGACTAGCGGGTACAATGAGCAGTTCTTC.

This clonotype showed up just a few times. The chain is built from TRBV20-1 and TRBJ2-1, with 11 bases fitting TRBD1. Trimming removed 6 bases from V and 7 bases from J; junction bases left unmatched: 8. CDR3 length equals 14 residues. From germline, CDR1 is DFQATT and CDR2 SNEGSKA (reference sequence). CDR3: CSAISDRGRNEQFF. As DNA, the CDR3 is TGCAGTGCCATATCGGACAGGGGGCGAAATGAGCAGTTCTTC.

The chain is built from TRBV25-1 and TRBJ2-3; 11 positions match TRBD2. CDR3 length equals 16 residues. CDR1 and CDR2 from the germline V gene are MGHDK and SYGVNS. V gave up 1 base and J gave up 7 bases; unmatched junction bases: 7. The CDR3 here is CASSESKLAGVNTQYF. In nucleotides, the CDR3 is TGTGCCAGCAGTGAATCGAAACTAGCGGGAGTGAATACGCAGTATTTT.

The rearrangement joins TRBV11-3 to TRBJ2-3; maybe TRBD2 (6 bases). The CDR3 contains 13 residues. V was trimmed by 5 bases and J by 8 bases, leaving 14 bases between them. The germline V gene has CDR1 SGHNT and CDR2 YENEEA. The CDR3 DNA sequence: TGTGCCAGCAGCCTGACTAGTAGTGCTACGCAGTATTTT. Its translation: CASSLTSSATQYF.

This sequence joins TRBV5-6 and TRBJ2-7; possibly TRBD1 or TRBD2 for D (5 bases each). The V and J ends lost 3 bases and 3 bases respectively, with 13 bases between them. The CDR3 runs to 14 residues. CDR1 and CDR2 (germline): SGHDT, YYEEEE. The CDR3 DNA reads TGTGCCAGCAGCTCCGGGACGTCAGACTACGAGCAGTACTTC. Its translation: CASSSGTSDYEQYF.

This clonotype was counted at least ten times. The rearrangement joins TRBV7-3 to TRBJ2-1, with TRBD2 matching over 14 bases. CDR3 length: 17 amino acids. The junction had 5 bases not matched to a gene; V was cut back by 5 bases and J by 2 bases. Looked up from germline, CDR1 is SGHTA and CDR2 is FQGTGA. The CDR3 is CASSLTSGGAPYNEQFF. DNA for the CDR3: TGTGCCAGCAGCCTGACTAGCGGGGGGGCCCCCTACAATGAGCAGTTCTTC.

This rearrangement joins TRBV12-3 or TRBV12-4 to TRBJ2-7; D might be TRBD1 (5 bases). There are 14 residues in the CDR3. V lost 5 bases and J 4 bases, leaving 15 bases between the germline ends. CDR3 protein: CASSPDTLGYEQYF. CDR3 nucleotide sequence: TGTGCCAGCAGTCCGGACACTTTGGGATACGAGCAGTACTTC.

The genes are TRBV9 and TRBJ2-3; 8 nucleotides align to TRBD2. CDR1 is SGDLS, CDR2 YYNGEE, per germline. With V trimmed by 0 bases and J by 3 bases, 6 bases remained unmatched. The CDR3 has 16 residues. The CDR3 nucleotides read TGTGCCAGCAGCGTAGCGCCGGGACTAGGAACAGATACGCAGTATTTT. This gives the protein CASSVAPGLGTDTQYF.

The rearrangement links TRBV5-1 to TRBJ1-4; D gene ambiguous. V dropped 0 bases and J dropped 5 bases, with 5 bases sitting between them. The CDR3 is 13 residues long. Per the germline V gene, CDR1 is SGHRS and CDR2 is YFSETQ. CDR3 sequence (DNA): TGCGCCAGCAGCTTGGAAGGAAATGAAAAACTGTTTTTT. It specifies CASSLEGNEKLFF.

This clonotype was seen a handful of times. This chain joins TRBV3-1 and TRBJ2-2; TRBD1 matches at 8 bases. Germline V gives CDR1 LGHDT, CDR2 YNNKEL (reference sequence). V dropped 3 bases and J dropped 4; count of bases not matched to a gene: 4. The CDR3 runs 15 residues. The CDR3 DNA reads TGTGCCAGCAGCCAGGACAGGGTTAGCACCGGGGAGCTGTTTTTT. This encodes CASSQDRVSTGELFF.

This clonotype has just a few counts. V is TRBV20-1 and J is TRBJ1-6; D perhaps matches TRBD1 (6 bases). There are 16 residues in the CDR3. Germline lookup yields CDR1 DFQATT and CDR2 SNEGSKA (reference sequence). Trimming took 1 base from V and 6 from J, leaving 16 bases between them. CDR3 sequence (DNA): TGCAGTGCTAGAGTAGTAGGACAGAAAATTAATTCACCCCTCCACTTT. Protein sequence: CSARVVGQKINSPLHF.

In its sample, this clonotype was seen a few times. The CDR3 DNA sequence: TGTGCCAGCAGCGTAGGGAGCGGGAGGCTCCAAGAGACCCAGTACTTC. This codes for CASSVGSGRLQETQYF. The gene calls are TRBV9 and TRBJ2-5; TRBD2 matches at 9 bases. The CDR3 totals 16 residues. CDR1 SGDLS and CDR2 YYNGEE come from the germline V gene. Trimming at V came to 0 bases and at J to 1 base, leaving 4 bases not matched to a gene.

V and J are TRBV5-1 and TRBJ1-1, with 10 bases that match TRBD1. The CDR3 runs to 13 residues. V trimming: 7 bases; J trimming: 8 bases; junction bases outside the gene matches: 8. The germline gives CDR1 SGHRS, CDR2 YFSETQ. CDR3 sequence: CASVSGTGEEAFF. CDR3 DNA sequence: TGCGCCAGCGTCTCCGGGACAGGGGAAGAAGCTTTCTTT.

In this sample, this clonotype turned up a few times. The rearrangement joins TRBV2 to TRBJ2-7; TRBD2 matches 7 bases. Germline trimming cut 10 bases from V and 7 bases from J; bases unmatched to any gene: 13. Germline assignment: CDR1 SNHLY and CDR2 FYNNEI. This CDR3 contains 13 residues. The CDR3 sequence is CATQKREGKEQYF. In DNA, the CDR3 is TGTGCCACCCAAAAGCGGGAAGGGAAAGAGCAGTACTTC.

In its sample, this clonotype was seen a few times. V is TRBV6-5 and J is TRBJ1-2, with D perhaps matching TRBD1 (6 bases). Deletions cut 4 bases from V and 7 bases from J, with 13 bases between. CDR1 is MNHEY, CDR2 SVGAGI, per germline. CDR3 length: 13 residues. Here the CDR3 DNA reads TGTGCCAGCAGTTCCGTTACGGGGGCTGGCTACACCTTC. This encodes CASSSVTGAGYTF.

This sequence joins TRBV19 and TRBJ1-1; D remains ambiguous. V lost 2 bases to trimming and J lost 1 base, with 5 bases between them. Per germline, CDR1 LNHDA and CDR2 SQIVND (reference sequence). The CDR3 sequence is 13 residues long. Written as DNA, the CDR3 is TGTGCCAGTAGTATATACAAGAACACTGAAGCTTTCTTT. Translating gives CASSIYKNTEAFF.